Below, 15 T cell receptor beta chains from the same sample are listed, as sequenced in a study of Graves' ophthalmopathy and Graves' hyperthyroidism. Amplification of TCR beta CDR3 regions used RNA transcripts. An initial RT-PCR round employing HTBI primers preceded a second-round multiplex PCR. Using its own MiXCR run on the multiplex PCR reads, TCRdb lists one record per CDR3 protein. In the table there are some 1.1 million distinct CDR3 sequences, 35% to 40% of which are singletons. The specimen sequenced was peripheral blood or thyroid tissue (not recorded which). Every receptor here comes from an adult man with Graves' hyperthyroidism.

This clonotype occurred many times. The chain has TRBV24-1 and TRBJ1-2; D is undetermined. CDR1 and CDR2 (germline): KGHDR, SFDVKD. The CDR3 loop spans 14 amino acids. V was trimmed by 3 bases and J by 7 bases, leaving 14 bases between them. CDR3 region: CATSDESDTSGYTF. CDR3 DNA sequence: TGTGCCACCAGTGATGAGAGCGATACCTCTGGCTACACCTTC.

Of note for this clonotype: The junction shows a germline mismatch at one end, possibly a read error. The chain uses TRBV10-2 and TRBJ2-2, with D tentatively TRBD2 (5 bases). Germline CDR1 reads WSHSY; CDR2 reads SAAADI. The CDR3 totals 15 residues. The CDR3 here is CAVQWSGGNTGELFF. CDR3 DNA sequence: TGTGCCGTTCAATGGAGCGGCGGGAACACCGGGGAGCTGTTTTTT.

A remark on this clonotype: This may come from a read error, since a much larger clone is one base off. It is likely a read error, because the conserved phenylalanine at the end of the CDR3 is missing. As DNA, the CDR3 is TGTGCCAGCAGCCAACAGGGGCTTTCCTACGAGCAGTACCTC. Protein sequence: CASSQQGLSYEQYL. The J gene is TRBJ2-7, the V gene TRBV7-9; TRBD1 agrees at 7 bases. V shed 5 bases, J shed 1 base, and the junction held 5 bases outside the gene matches. There are 14 residues in the CDR3. The germline V gene encodes CDR1 SEHNR and CDR2 FQNEAQ (reference sequence).

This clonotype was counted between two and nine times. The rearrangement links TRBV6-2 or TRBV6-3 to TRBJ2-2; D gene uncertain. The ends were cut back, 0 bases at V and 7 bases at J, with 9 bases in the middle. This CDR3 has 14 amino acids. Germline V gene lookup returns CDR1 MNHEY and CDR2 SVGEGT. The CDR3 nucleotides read TGTGCCAGCAGTTACTCGCTCGAAGGCGGGGAGCTGTTTTTT. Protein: CASSYSLEGGELFF.

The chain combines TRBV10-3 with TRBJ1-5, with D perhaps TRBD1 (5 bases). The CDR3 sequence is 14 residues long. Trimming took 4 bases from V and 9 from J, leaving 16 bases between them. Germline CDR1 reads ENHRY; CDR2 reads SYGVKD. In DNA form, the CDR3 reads TGTGCCATCAGTGGGACATCGGGGGATCGGCCCCAGCATTTT. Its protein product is CAISGTSGDRPQHF.

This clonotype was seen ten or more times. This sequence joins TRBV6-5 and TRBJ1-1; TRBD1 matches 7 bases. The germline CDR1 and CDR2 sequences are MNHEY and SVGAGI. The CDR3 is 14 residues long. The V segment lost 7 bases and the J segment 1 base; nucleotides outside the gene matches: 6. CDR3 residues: CASIRQGTNTEAFF. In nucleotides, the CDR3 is TGTGCCAGCATAAGACAGGGCACGAACACTGAAGCTTTCTTT.

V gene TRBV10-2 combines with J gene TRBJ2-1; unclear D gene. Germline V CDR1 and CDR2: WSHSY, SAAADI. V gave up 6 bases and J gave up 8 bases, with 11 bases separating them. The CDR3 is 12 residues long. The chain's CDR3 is CASRGDSYEQFF. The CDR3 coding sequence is TGCGCCAGCAGAGGAGACTCTTATGAGCAGTTCTTC.

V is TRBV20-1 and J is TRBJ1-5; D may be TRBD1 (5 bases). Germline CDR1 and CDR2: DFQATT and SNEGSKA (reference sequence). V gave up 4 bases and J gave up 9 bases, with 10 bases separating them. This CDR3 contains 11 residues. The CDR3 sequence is CSATETAPQHF. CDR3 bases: TGCAGTGCTACCGAGACAGCGCCCCAGCATTTT.

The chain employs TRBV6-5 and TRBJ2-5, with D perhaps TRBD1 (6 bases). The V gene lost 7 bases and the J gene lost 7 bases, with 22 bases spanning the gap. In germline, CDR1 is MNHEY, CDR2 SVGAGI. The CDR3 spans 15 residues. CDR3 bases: TGTGCCAGCACCCCCTTCGAGGGGGTATCGGGGACCCAGTACTTC. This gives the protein CASTPFEGVSGTQYF.

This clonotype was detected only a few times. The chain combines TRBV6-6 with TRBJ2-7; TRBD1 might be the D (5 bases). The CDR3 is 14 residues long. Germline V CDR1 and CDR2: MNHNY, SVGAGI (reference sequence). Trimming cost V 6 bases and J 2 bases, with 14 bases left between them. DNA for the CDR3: TGTGCCAGCAGGTCCGGAAGGGGAACCTACGAGCAGTACTTC. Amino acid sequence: CASRSGRGTYEQYF.

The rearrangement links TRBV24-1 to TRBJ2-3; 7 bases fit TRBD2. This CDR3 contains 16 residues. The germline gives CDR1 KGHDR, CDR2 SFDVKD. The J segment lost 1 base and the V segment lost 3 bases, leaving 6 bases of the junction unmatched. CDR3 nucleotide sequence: TGTGCCACCAGTGATCAGGAGGGACTACGCACAGATACGCAGTATTTT. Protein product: CATSDQEGLRTDTQYF.

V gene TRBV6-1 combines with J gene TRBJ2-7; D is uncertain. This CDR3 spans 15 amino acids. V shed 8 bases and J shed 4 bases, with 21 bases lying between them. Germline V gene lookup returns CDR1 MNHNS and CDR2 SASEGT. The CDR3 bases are TGTGCCAGCCGGGCGTCGATGGGCGGTATGTACGAGCAGTACTTC. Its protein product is CASRASMGGMYEQYF.

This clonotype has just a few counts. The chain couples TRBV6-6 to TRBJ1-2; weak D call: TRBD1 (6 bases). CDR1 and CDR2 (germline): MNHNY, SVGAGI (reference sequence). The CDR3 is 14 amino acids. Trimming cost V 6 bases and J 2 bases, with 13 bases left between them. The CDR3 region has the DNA TGTGCCAGCAGGAACGACAGGAAGAACTATGGCTACACCTTC. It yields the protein CASRNDRKNYGYTF.

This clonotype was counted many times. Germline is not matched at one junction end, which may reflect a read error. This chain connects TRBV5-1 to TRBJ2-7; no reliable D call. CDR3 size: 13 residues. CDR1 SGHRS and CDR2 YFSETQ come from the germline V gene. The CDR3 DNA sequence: TGTGCCAGCAGCTTAGACCTCTCCTACGAGCAGTACTTC. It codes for CASSLDLSYEQYF.

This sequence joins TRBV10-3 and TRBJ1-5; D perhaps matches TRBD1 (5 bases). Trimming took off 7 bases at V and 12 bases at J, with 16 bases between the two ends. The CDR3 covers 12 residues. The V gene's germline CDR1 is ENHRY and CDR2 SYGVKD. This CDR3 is CAITGGGVSQHF. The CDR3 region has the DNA TGTGCCATCACGGGGGGAGGGGTGAGCCAGCATTTT.